This TCR beta chain was retrieved from a study of neoadjuvant anti-PD-1 for oral cavity cancer. Study details: Non-progressing patients received a fourth nivolumab dose near day 43, then surgery on days 50-56.

The repertoire was sequenced with immunoSEQ multiplex PCR; TCRdb's copy has only in-frame clones and lacks some. The profile shows about 72,000 clones, 85% of them singletons. This clone was observed once. There are 14 residues in the CDR3. CDR1 GTSNPN and CDR2 SVGIG come from the germline V gene (reference sequence). After removal of 4 bases from V and 0 bases from J, the junction contained 2 bases not matched to a gene. The time point was: after neoadjuvant nivolumab, at surgical resection. The sample was PBMCs, taken after nivolumab (anti-PD-1) treatment. The receptor's source is a person between 35 and 79 years old with oral cavity squamous cell carcinoma. The rearrangement links TRBV30 to TRBJ2-2, with TRBD2 matching 7 bases. The CDR3 loop is CAWTSGTNTGELFF. CDR3 nucleotides: TGTGCCTGGACTAGCGGTACGAACACCGGGGAGCTGTTTTTT.